This is a list of T cell receptor beta chains from one sample in a study of cytomegalovirus exposure and HLA in healthy donors. Profiling relied on immunoSEQ multiplex PCR, and the TCRdb table lists in-frame clones only, not all of them. The table records a few hundred thousand clones, nearly 90% of them present only once. Sequenced: PBMCs. These receptor sequences come from a woman aged 18-29 years in good health and CMV-seronegative. CDR3s include the opening cysteine and the closing phenylalanine or tryptophan. A D gene is named only where the DNA matches it firmly. Size is stated for part of the rows, as once, few or many counts, or as a class when the clone is expanded.

TRBD1	14	NA	TRBJ2-5	TRBV7-2	CASSAGTDQETQYF	TGTGCCAGCAGCGCCGGGACAGATCAAGAGACCCAGTACTTC
TRBD2	14	NA	TRBJ2-7	TRBV28	CASTKRGRPYEQYF	TGTGCCAGCACCAAGCGGGGTCGACCCTACGAGCAGTACTTC
TRBD1	13	NA	TRBJ1-1	TRBV23-1	CASSQSMTGEAFF	TGCGCCAGCAGTCAATCGATGACAGGGGAGGCTTTCTTT
NA	12	NA	TRBJ2-3	TRBV2	CASNGGSSAQYF	TGTGCCAGCAACGGAGGGAGCAGCGCGCAGTATTTT
NA	15	NA	TRBJ2-2	TRBV7-9	CASSLGRGNTGELFF	TGTGCCAGCAGCTTAGGGCGGGGGAACACCGGGGAGCTGTTTTTT
NA	11	NA	TRBJ2-1	TRBV28	CASSLRDEQFF	TGTGCCAGCAGTTTGAGGGATGAGCAGTTCTTC
TRBD1	16	NA	TRBJ1-2	TRBV11-2	CASSSIQGAAFYGYTF	TGTGCCAGCAGCTCAATACAGGGGGCGGCTTTCTATGGCTACACCTTC
NA	16	NA	TRBJ1-5	TRBV28	CASSFHAGSRDQPQHF	TGTGCCAGCAGTTTCCATGCGGGGTCCAGGGACCAGCCCCAGCATTTT
NA	14	NA	TRBJ2-7	TRBV13	CASSPSLRIDERYF	TGTGCCAGCAGCCCCAGTCTTCGGATCGACGAGCGGTACTTC
TRBD2	14	NA	TRBJ2-1	TRBV2	CASRGTSGRREQFF	TGTGCCAGCAGGGGGACTAGCGGAAGGCGGGAGCAGTTCTTC
NA	16	NA	TRBJ2-2	TRBV5-1	CASSSAAGANTGELFF	TGCGCCAGCAGCTCGGCGGCGGGGGCAAACACCGGGGAGCTGTTTTTT
TRBD1	21	NA	TRBJ1-6	TRBV10-1	CASIRVDRDPGTLNYNSPLHF	TGCGCCAGCATTAGAGTCGACAGGGATCCTGGTACCTTGAATTATAATTCACCCCTCCACTTT
TRBD1	16	NA	TRBJ2-1	TRBV5-6	CASSLPGTGRENEQFF	TGTGCCAGCAGCTTGCCCGGGACAGGACGGGAAAATGAGCAGTTCTTC
TRBD1	13	NA	TRBJ2-1	TRBV29-1	CSVGLAGGDEQFF	TGCAGCGTTGGGCTGGCAGGGGGTGATGAGCAGTTCTTC
TRBD1	14	NA	TRBJ2-5	TRBV9	CASSGTGAGETQYF	TGTGCCAGCAGCGGGACAGGGGCGGGAGAGACCCAGTACTTC
TRBD1	13	once	TRBJ1-2	TRBV6-1	CATTGTGLYGYTF	TGTGCGACGACCGGGACAGGGCTCTATGGCTACACCTTC
TRBD2	15	NA	TRBJ2-5	TRBV5-1	CASSLLQRGQETQYF	TGCGCCAGCAGCTTGTTACAGCGGGGACAAGAGACCCAGTACTTC
NA	15	NA	TRBJ1-2	TRBV5-1	CASSLVAGANYGYTF	TGCGCCAGCAGCTTGGTTGCAGGGGCTAACTATGGCTACACCTTC
NA	14	NA	TRBJ2-7	TRBV27	CASSLGQFHGEQYF	TGTGCCAGCAGTTTAGGACAGTTCCACGGCGAGCAGTACTTC
TRBD2	16	NA	TRBJ2-1	TRBV7-7	CASSSSIAGVYNEQFF	TGTGCCAGCAGCTCGTCCATAGCGGGGGTCTACAATGAGCAGTTCTTC
NA	13	NA	TRBJ1-5	TRBV30	CAWREDLNQPQHF	TGTGCCTGGAGGGAGGACCTCAATCAGCCCCAGCATTTT
NA	14	NA	TRBJ2-5	TRBV5-7	CASSLEGGRRTQYF	TGTGCCAGCAGCTTGGAGGGAGGTAGGAGGACCCAGTACTTC
NA	14	NA	TRBJ2-7	TRBV5-4	CASSFGETSYEQYF	TGTGCCAGCAGCTTTGGGGAGACTTCCTACGAGCAGTACTTC
TRBD2	15	NA	TRBJ2-1	TRBV5-4	CASSLTIAGGNEQFF	TGTGCCAGCAGCTTGACCATAGCGGGGGGAAATGAGCAGTTCTTC
NA	20	once	TRBJ1-2	TRBV4-1	CASSQGGLASESLANYGYTF	TGCGCCAGCAGCCAAGGCGGTTTAGCCAGCGAGTCGTTAGCTAACTATGGCTACACCTTC
TRBD1	17	NA	TRBJ2-4	TRBV5-1	CASSPQGTELAKNIQYF	TGCGCCAGCAGTCCTCAGGGGACAGAACTAGCCAAAAACATTCAGTACTTC
NA	14	NA	TRBJ1-1	TRBV5-4	CASSLDRVNTEAFF	TGTGCCAGCAGCTTGGACAGAGTGAACACTGAAGCTTTCTTT
TRBD1	14	NA	TRBJ2-2	TRBV7-9	CASSSRQGYGELFF	TGTGCCAGCAGCTCGAGACAGGGGTATGGGGAGCTGTTTTTT
NA	14	NA	TRBJ2-7	TRBV28	CASWGQRVSSEQYF	TGTGCCAGTTGGGGGCAGCGAGTATCCAGCGAGCAGTACTTC